The rows below give T cell receptor beta chains drawn from one sample of a study of CD8+ T cells in alopecia areata. The method was immunoSEQ multiplex PCR; TCRdb's version includes in-frame clones alone and lacks a portion of them. The table includes about 250,000 clones, 50% to 75% detected once. Sequences were derived from CD4+ T cells sorted from blood, sampled at approximately week 52, from a patient treated with tofacitinib. The receptors stem from a human donor with alopecia areata. Each CDR3 is given with its conserved first and last residue. A D gene is named only where the DNA matches it firmly. For some rows the clone size is stated as once, few or many, or as a class when expanded; others skip it.

TRBV7-2	TRBD2	once	TRBJ2-5	17	CASSLASGDPIQETQYF	TGTGCCAGCAGCTTGGCTAGCGGGGACCCGATCCAAGAGACCCAGTACTTC
TRBV19	TRBD1	NA	TRBJ1-5	15	CASSIDGTGRPPQHF	TGTGCCAGTAGTATAGATGGGACAGGCCGACCACCCCAGCATTTT
TRBV25-1	NA	NA	TRBJ2-5	15	CASSVVGHLGESQYF	TGTGCCAGCAGTGTAGTAGGACACCTCGGAGAGAGCCAGTACTTC
TRBV7-3	TRBD2	NA	TRBJ2-3	16	CASSKTGAGGTDTQYF	TGTGCCAGCAGCAAAACAGGAGCGGGGGGCACAGATACGCAGTATTTT
TRBV30	TRBD1	NA	TRBJ1-2	13	CAWTEGQGGGYTF	TGTGCCTGGACCGAAGGACAGGGGGGTGGCTACACCTTC
TRBV30	NA	few	TRBJ1-1	14	CAWSSVRGRTEAFF	TGTGCCTGGAGTTCTGTAAGGGGAAGGACTGAAGCTTTCTTT
TRBV23-1	NA	few	TRBJ2-1	13	CASNKNSYNEQFF	TGCGCCAGCAACAAAAACAGTTACAATGAGCAGTTCTTC
TRBV2	NA	NA	TRBJ2-1	13	CASSGELSDEQFF	TGTGCCAGCAGCGGGGAACTCTCGGATGAGCAGTTCTTC
TRBV14	NA	NA	TRBJ1-1	12	CASSKGNIGAFF	TGTGCCAGCAGTAAGGGCAACATCGGGGCTTTCTTT
TRBV11-2	NA	once	TRBJ2-7	14	CASSSLDRDYEQYF	TGTGCCAGCAGCTCCTTAGACAGAGACTACGAGCAGTACTTC
TRBV29-1	NA	NA	TRBJ2-7	12	CSVERSSYEQYF	TGCAGCGTCGAGAGAAGCTCCTACGAGCAGTACTTC
TRBV18	TRBD1	NA	TRBJ1-5	15	CASSPTGEGNQPQHF	TGTGCCAGCTCACCGACAGGGGAAGGCAATCAGCCCCAGCATTTT
TRBV15	TRBD1	NA	TRBJ2-3	15	CATSREDRGRTTQYF	TGTGCCACCAGCAGAGAAGACAGGGGAAGGACTACGCAGTATTTT
TRBV9	TRBD1	NA	TRBJ1-5	15	CASSVGGGVEQPQHF	TGTGCCAGCAGCGTAGGAGGGGGCGTGGAGCAGCCCCAGCATTTT
TRBV29-1	NA	NA	TRBJ1-2	15	CSVEMAAIINYGYTF	TGCAGCGTTGAAATGGCGGCGATAATTAACTATGGCTACACCTTC
TRBV6-5	NA	NA	TRBJ1-2	15	CASSFIDGISYGYTF	TGTGCCAGCAGTTTCATCGACGGGATCAGCTATGGCTACACCTTC
TRBV18	TRBD1	NA	TRBJ2-6	15	CASSRTGAGANVLTF	TGTGCCAGCTCGCGGACAGGGGCTGGGGCCAACGTCCTGACTTTC
TRBV29-1	TRBD2	NA	TRBJ2-7	15	CSDPGLAEPDYEQYF	TGCAGCGATCCGGGACTAGCGGAGCCCGACTACGAGCAGTACTTC
TRBV30	NA	NA	TRBJ2-3	14	CAFLSGPGTDTQYF	TGTGCCTTTTTGTCGGGTCCTGGCACAGATACGCAGTATTTT
TRBV30	NA	few	TRBJ1-2	12	CAWRQGSHGYTF	TGTGCCTGGAGGCAGGGGAGTCACGGCTACACCTTC
TRBV19	NA	few	TRBJ2-2	18	CASRGTFGTGKWTGELFF	TGTGCCAGTAGGGGGACTTTCGGGACGGGAAAATGGACCGGGGAGCTGTTTTTT
TRBV19	NA	NA	TRBJ1-2	12	CATTAVGYGYTF	TGTGCCACCACCGCGGTGGGCTATGGCTACACCTTC
TRBV29-1	NA	few	TRBJ1-2	13	CSVGDPFDYGYTF	TGCAGCGTCGGGGACCCCTTCGACTATGGCTACACCTTC
TRBV4-2	NA	NA	TRBJ1-2	10	CASSQVYYTF	TGTGCCAGCAGCCAAGTATACTACACCTTC
TRBV27	TRBD2	NA	TRBJ2-2	15	CASPPAGSFTGELFF	TGTGCCAGCCCCCCAGCGGGGTCCTTCACCGGGGAGCTGTTTTTT
TRBV27	NA	NA	TRBJ2-5	14	CASSFFGAQETQYF	TGTGCCAGCAGTTTTTTCGGGGCTCAAGAGACCCAGTACTTC
TRBV4-3	NA	NA	TRBJ1-2	15	CASSQESGANYGYTF	TGCGCCAGCAGCCAAGAAAGCGGGGCTAACTATGGCTACACCTTC
TRBV5-6	NA	few	TRBJ1-2	13	CASSGTTNYGYTF	TGTGCCAGCAGCGGGACAACTAACTATGGCTACACCTTC
TRBV30	NA	NA	TRBJ1-3	13	CAWTGMEGNTIYF	TGTGCCTGGACAGGGATGGAAGGAAACACCATATATTTT
TRBV15	TRBD2	few	TRBJ2-1	16	CATSTPGLATYNEQFF	TGTGCCACCAGCACTCCGGGACTAGCGACATACAATGAGCAGTTCTTC